A selection of T cell receptor beta chains follows, all from one sample in a study of preoperative IRX-2 immunotherapy in early breast cancer. Assay: immunoSEQ multiplex PCR; the TCRdb copy retains only in-frame clones and omits some. The profile covers approximately 27,000 clones, with 70% to 90% appearing a single time and 1% to 1.5% taken by the ten largest. This material consisted of lymph node tissue, taken after IRX-2 immunotherapy. These receptors came from a human donor with breast cancer. Each CDR3 is given without its conserved first and last residue. The D gene is left open where the match is weak.

>TRBD1|TRBV6-8|TRBJ1-5
ASRGQRNSNQPQH
>TRBD1|TRBV11-1|TRBJ1-4
ASSAGTGFNEKLF
>TRBD1|TRBV5-1|TRBJ1-1
ASSLARTGGAFVRDTEAF
>-|TRBV28|TRBJ1-1
ASSPGTPVQLL
>TRBD1|TRBV11-3|TRBJ2-1
ASSFLLGQGITNEQF
>-|TRBV7-1|TRBJ2-1
ASSSRQEANNEQF
>TRBD2|TRBV7-6|TRBJ2-2
ASSLGSGGLWELF
>TRBD1|TRBV6-7|TRBJ2-4
ASRTGSAKNIQY
>-|TRBV25-1|TRBJ2-6
ASSELYLSGANVLT
>TRBD2|TRBV30|TRBJ2-7
AWSVGLAGGNEQY
>TRBD1|TRBV5-1|TRBJ2-2
ASSPTRGQATGELF
>-|TRBV7-1|TRBJ2-5
ASSLVDQETQY
>TRBD1|TRBV7-8|TRBJ1-6
ASSPRTGGSYNSPLH
>-|TRBV6-8|TRBJ1-1
ASSDSDEMNTEAF
>TRBD1|TRBV19|TRBJ1-4
ASSIRTGGEGNEKLF
>TRBD2|TRBV10-1|TRBJ2-3
ASSEGRGGFTDTQY
>-|TRBV18|TRBJ1-1
ASSPEQGWGGTEAF
>TRBD2|TRBV19|TRBJ2-3
ASSKSSGGRDTQY
>-|TRBV11-1|TRBJ2-3
AIPLSRVFTDTQY
>-|TRBV5-1|TRBJ2-1
ASSLAGQLLSYNEQF
>-|TRBV6-8|TRBJ1-5
ASAISYNQPQH
>-|TRBV18|TRBJ1-3
ASSPDTWASGNTIY
>TRBD1|TRBV19|TRBJ1-3
ASSGLRDRGRNTIY
>-|TRBV15|TRBJ1-5
ATSRDKAIPYQPQH
>-|TRBV30|TRBJ1-1
AWIRTFSNTEAF
>TRBD1|TRBV29-1|TRBJ2-1
SVGTGRMDEQF
>-|TRBV30|TRBJ1-1
AWSRNRAVTEAF
>-|TRBV15|TRBJ1-1
ATSRQGLFGTEAF
>TRBD1|TRBV6-8|TRBJ1-2
ASSYRGQGYGYT
>-|TRBV19|TRBJ1-1
ASRRGGEAF
>TRBD1|TRBV19|TRBJ1-4
ASSIRQGGEKLF
>-|TRBV28|TRBJ1-1
ASSLPLSTTKRAEAF
>-|TRBV19|TRBJ1-1
ASSTISTQASGYTEAF
>-|TRBV9|TRBJ1-6
ASSESSSYNSPLH
>-|TRBV1|TRBJ1-4
ASSQGRGGFVSEKLF
>TRBD1|TRBV6-8|TRBJ1-1
ASSDQQGDTEAF
>-|TRBV6-8|TRBJ1-6
ASSHSYNSPLH
>-|TRBV19|TRBJ1-2
ASSIGGLNYGYT
>-|TRBV12-5|TRBJ2-7
ASTLSGFYEQY
>TRBD1|TRBV12-5|TRBJ1-5
ASGPGQGNQPQH
>-|TRBV19|TRBJ2-1
ASSPGFPRHEQF
>TRBD1|TRBV28|TRBJ1-2
ASRLSGQNSYGYT
>-|TRBV4-1|TRBJ1-2
ASSQVQGTYGYT
>-|TRBV30|TRBJ1-6
AWSVGGGWGSPLH
>TRBD2|TRBV29-1|TRBJ2-5
SARLAAETQY
>-|TRBV19|TRBJ2-1
ATRGRDNRGNEQF
>-|TRBV6-8|TRBJ2-2
ASSLNWDGELF
>-|TRBV30|TRBJ1-1
AWSVLIGDEAF
>TRBD1|TRBV11-3|TRBJ2-6
ASSSLPGQGASGANVLT
>-|TRBV30|TRBJ2-3
AWSGGGSQDTQY
>-|TRBV29-1|TRBJ1-6
SVEEEWGGPLH
>-|TRBV15|TRBJ2-1
ATSREIGTGVNNEQF
>TRBD1|TRBV7-6|TRBJ1-5
ASSQVIGGHQPQH
>TRBD1|TRBV19|TRBJ2-3
ASSRTGKRTDTQY
>-|TRBV12-5|TRBJ2-7
ASTTGARYEQY
>-|TRBV18|TRBJ1-6
ASSPTGVEGSSYNSPLH